Presented here are 6 T cell receptor beta chains from one specimen sequenced in a study of cytomegalovirus exposure and HLA in healthy donors. With 60 Vbeta and 13 Jbeta primers, the PCR was carried out. The method was immunoSEQ multiplex PCR; TCRdb's version includes in-frame clones alone and lacks a portion of them. The table has about 130,000 clones, around 77% seen once. The sequenced sample consisted of PBMCs. These receptors were obtained from a man over 45 in good health and CMV-seronegative.

V usage is TRBV19 and J usage is TRBJ2-2, with unresolved D. Trimming cost V 9 bases and J 1 base, with 15 bases left between them. This CDR3 comprises 15 residues. Germline V gives CDR1 LNHDA, CDR2 SQIVND (reference sequence). CDR3 bases: TGTGCCAGCGGAAGTGAGACAAGGAACACCGGGGAGCTGTTTTTT. It specifies CASGSETRNTGELFF.

The chain employs TRBV2 and TRBJ2-2; 13 bases are shared with TRBD2. Germline values: CDR1 SNHLY, CDR2 FYNNEI. This CDR3 is built from 21 residues. J gave up 0 bases and V 5 bases, and 15 bases lay outside the gene matches. The CDR3 sequence is CASSRRRSPGTSGTNTGELFF. CDR3 in DNA: TGTGCCAGCAGTCGGAGACGGTCACCCGGGACTAGCGGGACGAACACCGGGGAGCTGTTTTTT.

The V gene is TRBV11-2, the J gene TRBJ2-7; 8 nucleotides line up with TRBD1. Unmatched junction bases numbered 5, after V lost 0 bases and J lost 4 bases. The CDR3 has 15 residues. Germline values: CDR1 SGHAT, CDR2 FQNNGV. The CDR3 DNA follows: TGTGCCAGCAGCTTAGAGGGCAGGGGGCTATACGAGCAGTACTTC. Translating it yields CASSLEGRGLYEQYF.

The V gene is TRBV18, the J gene TRBJ2-7; TRBD2 matches at 14 bases. With 5 bases clipped from V and 4 bases from J, the junction kept 4 bases outside the gene matches. Germline V lookup: CDR1 KGHSH, CDR2 LQKENI. The CDR3 runs to 15 residues. The CDR3 DNA reads TGTGCCAGCTCAAGCGGACTAGCGGGAGGATACGAGCAGTACTTC. Translating it yields CASSSGLAGGYEQYF.

This sequence joins TRBV19 and TRBJ2-1, with 9 bases matching TRBD1. The CDR3 spans 14 residues. V lost 1 base to trimming and J lost 6 bases; unmatched junction nucleotides: 1. The germline gives CDR1 LNHDA, CDR2 SQIVND (reference sequence). The CDR3 DNA follows: TGTGCCAGTAGTATAGGGACAGGGGTCAATGAGCAGTTCTTC. It encodes CASSIGTGVNEQFF.

This chain links TRBV2 with TRBJ2-5; 9 bases agree with TRBD2. The germline gives CDR1 SNHLY, CDR2 FYNNEI. This CDR3 contains 15 residues. Trimming cost V 6 bases and J 7 bases; bases outside gene matches: 12. The DNA of the CDR3 is TGTGCCAGCAGCCCCGGGACTAGCCTTTTGTCGACCCAGTACTTC. It is translated as CASSPGTSLLSTQYF.